This TCR beta chain originates from a study of blood T cell repertoires in COVID-19. Seattle enrolled patients during active infection and tracked them longitudinally. Assay used: immunoSEQ multiplex PCR; TCRdb lists only in-frame clones, some missing. The sample records 65,000 to 90,000 clones, around 77% being singletons. The CDR3 is 13 amino acids. With 1 base clipped from V and 9 bases from J, the junction kept 6 bases outside the gene matches. The germline CDR1 and CDR2 sequences are SGHVS and FNYEAQ. The chain carries TRBV7-6 and TRBJ2-7, with 7 bases aligning to TRBD2. The sequence came from a man in his 70s with COVID-19, enrolled during active disease. The sequenced sample was peripheral blood. The CDR3 DNA reads as TGTGCCAGCAGCTTAGAGGCTATAGCGGGGCAGTACTTC. Its translation: CASSLEAIAGQYF.